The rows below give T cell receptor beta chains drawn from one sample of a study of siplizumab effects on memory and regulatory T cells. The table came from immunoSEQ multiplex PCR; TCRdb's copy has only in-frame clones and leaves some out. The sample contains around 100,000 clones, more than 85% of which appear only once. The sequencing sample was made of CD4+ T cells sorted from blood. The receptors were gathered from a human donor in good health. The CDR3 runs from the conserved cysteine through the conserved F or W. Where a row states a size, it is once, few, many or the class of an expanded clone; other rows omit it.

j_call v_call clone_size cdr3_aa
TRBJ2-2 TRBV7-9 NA CASSPSSGGQRNTGELFF
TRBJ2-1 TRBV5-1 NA CASSFGWGSYNEQFF
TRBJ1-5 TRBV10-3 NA CAISERQQQPQHF
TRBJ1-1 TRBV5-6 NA CASSLRGVTEAFF
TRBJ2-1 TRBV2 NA CASTRLEVEQFF
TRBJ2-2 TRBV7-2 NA CASSERQRTNTGELFF
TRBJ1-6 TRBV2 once CASSEALRIALHF
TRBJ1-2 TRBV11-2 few CASSLGERSGYTF
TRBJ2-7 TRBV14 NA CASSQHVEQYF
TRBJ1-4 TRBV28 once CASSLEGLGEKLFF
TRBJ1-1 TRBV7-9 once CASSINTEAFF
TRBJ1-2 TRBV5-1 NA CASSPQDVNYGYTF
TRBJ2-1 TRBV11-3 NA CASSWEGNEQFF
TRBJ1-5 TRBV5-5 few CASSLADRNNQPQHF
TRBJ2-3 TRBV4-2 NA CASSQEGNGGAWGTQYF
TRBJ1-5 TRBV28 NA CASSLGTVLLAYSNQPQHF
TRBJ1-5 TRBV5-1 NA CASSLGGINDQPQHF
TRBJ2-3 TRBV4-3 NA CASSQGPADTQYF
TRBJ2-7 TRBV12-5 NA CASGHRDRTYEQYF
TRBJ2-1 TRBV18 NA CASSPGTLRNEQFF
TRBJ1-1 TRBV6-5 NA CASRGFGTPTEAFF
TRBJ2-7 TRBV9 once CASSAGGGYYEQYF
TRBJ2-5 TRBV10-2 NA CASSEGRLVETQYF
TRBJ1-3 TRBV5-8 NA CASSLGGARSGNTIYF
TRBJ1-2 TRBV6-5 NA CASGWGNYGYTF
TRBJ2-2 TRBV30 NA CAWRGLAGDTGELFF
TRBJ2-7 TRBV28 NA CASTPRTRFTYEQYF
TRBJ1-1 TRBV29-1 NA CSVDRGRMDTEAFF
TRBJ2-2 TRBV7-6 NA CASRLASGGVTGELFF
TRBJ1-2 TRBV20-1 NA CSARYVRGYTF
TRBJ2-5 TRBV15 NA CATSTRAGGHQETQYF
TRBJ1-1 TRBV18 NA CASSPPRGMNTEAFF
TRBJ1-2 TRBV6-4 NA CASSDSGGPSYGYTF
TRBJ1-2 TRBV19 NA CASTPGTENYGYTF
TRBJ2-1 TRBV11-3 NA CASSLGSLTEQFF
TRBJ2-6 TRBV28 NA CASSWSSGANVLTF
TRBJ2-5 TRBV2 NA CASKEVGETQYF
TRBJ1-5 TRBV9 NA CASSVGTGNVGSIDQPQHF
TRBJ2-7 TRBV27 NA CASSTRQGAHYEQYF
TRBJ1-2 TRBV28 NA CASSIERIRYTF
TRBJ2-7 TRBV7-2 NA CASCPGSASSYEQYF
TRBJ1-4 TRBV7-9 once CANSATGGGREKLFF
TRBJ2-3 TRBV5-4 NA CASSLATSGVSTDTQYF
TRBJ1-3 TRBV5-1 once CASSPGSGNTIYF
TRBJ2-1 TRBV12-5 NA CASGLARGGQGGLYNEQFF
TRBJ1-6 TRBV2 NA CASSVTGKTPLHF